This passage covers 29 T cell receptor beta chains from one sample sequenced in a study of blood T cell repertoires in COVID-19. The protocol was immunoSEQ multiplex PCR, while the TCRdb copy is restricted to in-frame clones and leaves out a portion. The table shows roughly 150,000 clones, with roughly 84% occurring only once. Input material: peripheral blood. Receptor source: a human donor in a cohort sampled during active COVID-19.

This chain joins TRBV6-6 and TRBJ2-5; TRBD1 matches 10 bases. The ends lost 1 base at V and 0 bases at J; junction bases unmatched: 2. The CDR3 contains 16 residues. CDR1 is MNHNY and CDR2 is SVGAGI in the germline V gene (reference sequence). CDR3 bases: TGTGCCAGCAGTTACTGGGGACAGGGGTACCAAGAGACCCAGTACTTC. Translating it yields CASSYWGQGYQETQYF.

This clone has a handful of counts. V is TRBV6-5 and J is TRBJ1-6; 10 bases align to TRBD1. V shed 6 bases and J 13 bases; nucleotides not matched to a gene: 12. Germline loops: CDR1 MNHEY, CDR2 SVGAGI. This CDR3 region has 15 residues. DNA of the CDR3: TGTGCCAGCAGAAGGGGGGGACAGGGGTTTGATCCCCTCCACTTT. It translates to CASRRGGQGFDPLHF.

This clone appeared a few times. The V gene is TRBV5-4, the J gene TRBJ2-3; D perhaps matches TRBD1 (6 bases). Looked up from germline, CDR1 is SGHNT and CDR2 is YYREEE (reference sequence). Deletions cut 4 bases from V and 6 bases from J, with 21 bases between. CDR3 length equals 16 residues. The CDR3 spells CASSREGEKHGDTQYF. CDR3 bases: TGTGCCAGCAGCCGCGAGGGGGAAAAACATGGGGATACGCAGTATTTT.

In this sample, this clone turned up once. This sequence joins TRBV4-3 and TRBJ1-5; unclear D gene. CDR3 length equals 13 residues. Germline V gene data show CDR1 as LGHNA and CDR2 as YSLEER. V lost 2 bases and J lost 4, with 6 bases in between. CDR3 amino acids: CASSQTRNQPQHF. As DNA, the CDR3 is TGCGCCAGCAGCCAAACGAGGAATCAGCCCCAGCATTTT.

This clone was observed a single time. At one boundary the junction diverges from the germline segment, which might be a read error. The chain's CDR3 is CASSLGGGTDF. In DNA, the CDR3 is TGTGCCAGCAGTTTGGGTGGGGGGACGGATTTT. The V and J genes are TRBV28 and TRBJ1-3; perhaps TRBD1 as D (5 bases). The CDR3 length is 11 residues. Germline V gene data show CDR1 as MDHEN and CDR2 as SYDVKM. Together with reference TRBV28 and TRBJ1-3, the CDR3 gives the full variable domain: DVKVTQSSRYLVKRTGEKVFLECVQDMDHENMFWYRQDPGLGLRLIYFSYDVKMKEKGDIPEGYSVSREKKERFSLILESASTNQTSMYLCASSLGGGTDFGEGSWLTVV.

The chain is built from TRBV11-3 and TRBJ2-1; D not resolved. This CDR3 region has 16 residues. With 1 base removed from V and 5 bases from J, the gap between germline ends came to 15 bases. Germline values: CDR1 SGHNT, CDR2 YENEEA. The CDR3 spells CASSLVLHSGHNEQFF. The CDR3 coding sequence is TGTGCCAGCAGCTTAGTACTCCACAGTGGGCACAATGAGCAGTTCTTC.

This chain uses TRBV27 with TRBJ2-2; 8 bases are a match to TRBD2. With V trimmed by 3 bases and J by 5 bases, 2 bases remained unmatched. Germline CDR1 MNHEY, CDR2 SMNVEV (reference sequence). The CDR3 has 14 amino acids. In DNA form, the CDR3 reads TGTGCCAGCAGTTTCGCGGGAGGAACCGGGGAGCTGTTTTTT. Its translation: CASSFAGGTGELFF.

The chain combines TRBV28 with TRBJ1-4; D call uncertain. Trimming took off 4 bases at V and 7 bases at J, with 16 bases between the two ends. Germline V lookup: CDR1 MDHEN, CDR2 SYDVKM. The CDR3 is 15 amino acids. CDR3 in DNA: TGTGCCAGCAGTTATTTACTGATGACAACTGAAAAACTGTTTTTT. Translating it yields CASSYLLMTTEKLFF.

This sequence joins TRBV27 and TRBJ2-7, with TRBD1 identical over 8 bases. The CDR3 contains 14 residues. Germline CDR1 reads MNHEY; CDR2 reads SMNVEV (reference sequence). V shed 6 bases, J shed 0 bases, and the junction held 4 bases outside the gene matches. CDR3 in amino acids: CASRRTGGSYEQYV. The CDR3, as DNA: TGTGCCAGCAGGAGAACAGGGGGCTCCTACGAGCAGTACGTC.

The V gene is TRBV27, the J gene TRBJ1-1; D perhaps matches TRBD1 (6 bases). The CDR3 extends over 13 amino acids. The V and J ends lost 5 bases and 4 bases respectively, with 11 bases between them. CDR1 and CDR2 (germline): MNHEY, SMNVEV (reference sequence). The CDR3 protein is CASSLGQRTEAFF. Written as DNA, the CDR3 is TGTGCCAGCAGTCTAGGACAGCGCACTGAAGCTTTCTTT.

The rearrangement links TRBV7-2 to TRBJ2-1, with 9 bases identical to TRBD2. The CDR3 is made up of 15 amino acids. CDR1 is SGHTA, CDR2 FQGNSA, per germline. V lost 5 bases, J lost 4 bases, and 6 bases stayed unmatched. This chain's CDR3 is CASSRLAASYNEQFF. The CDR3 DNA follows: TGTGCCAGCAGCAGACTAGCGGCCTCATACAATGAGCAGTTCTTC.

The chain uses TRBV2 and TRBJ2-5, with D maybe TRBD1 (5 bases). The germline V and J ends were trimmed by 1 base and 9 bases, with 12 bases remaining between them. In germline, CDR1 is SNHLY, CDR2 FYNNEI. The CDR3 covers 13 residues. The CDR3 protein is CASSEVGLGAQYF. For the CDR3, the DNA is TGTGCCAGCAGTGAAGTCGGTTTAGGGGCCCAGTACTTC.

This clone was counted only a few times. This chain joins TRBV27 and TRBJ2-2; TRBD1 might be the D (6 bases). The germline CDR1 and CDR2 sequences are MNHEY and SMNVEV (reference sequence). CDR3 length: 16 amino acids. V lost 3 bases and J 2 bases, leaving 13 bases between the germline ends. CDR3 in amino acids: CASSFQGHQNTGELFF. The CDR3 nucleotides read TGTGCCAGCAGTTTCCAGGGACACCAAAACACCGGGGAGCTGTTTTTT.

The rearrangement uses TRBV13 and TRBJ2-3; possible D gene TRBD2, 5 bases. Germline CDR1 is PRHDT and CDR2 is FYEKMQ (reference sequence). The CDR3 is made up of 14 amino acids. V lost 7 bases to trimming and J lost 1 base, with 12 bases between them. The CDR3 protein is CASILRGGTDTQYF. CDR3 DNA sequence: TGTGCCAGCATCCTACGGGGAGGCACAGATACGCAGTATTTT.

The rearrangement joins TRBV11-3 to TRBJ1-1; D is possibly TRBD1 (5 bases). Trimming removed 2 bases at V and 5 bases at J, with 12 bases between. Germline V CDR1 and CDR2: SGHNT, YENEEA. This CDR3 is built from 14 residues. CDR3 sequence: CASSLLGGGTEAFF. CDR3 DNA sequence: TGTGCCAGCAGCTTACTGGGGGGGGGAACTGAAGCTTTCTTT.

This chain connects TRBV6-5 to TRBJ2-2, with D maybe TRBD2 (5 bases). Trimming took 8 bases from V and 6 from J, leaving 19 bases between them. Looked up from germline, CDR1 is MNHEY and CDR2 is SVGAGI. This CDR3 contains 15 residues. CDR3 residues: CASGKTSTSAGELFF. The CDR3 region has the DNA TGTGCCAGCGGCAAAACTAGTACGTCTGCCGGGGAGCTGTTTTTT.

The V call is TRBV19, the J call TRBJ1-5; 9 positions match TRBD1. CDR1 and CDR2 (germline): LNHDA, SQIVND (reference sequence). The CDR3 covers 15 residues. V dropped 4 bases and J dropped 6; count of bases not matched to a gene: 7. The CDR3 DNA sequence: TGTGCCAGTAGTACGGGACAGGGAGGGGTTCAGCCCCAGCATTTT. Its protein product is CASSTGQGGVQPQHF.

The table lists this clone with a count of one. The J gene is TRBJ2-3, the V gene TRBV7-2; D possibly corresponds to TRBD1 (6 bases). V was pared by 2 bases and J by 2 bases, with 17 bases between. Germline V gene lookup returns CDR1 SGHTA and CDR2 FQGNSA. CDR3 length: 17 residues. The DNA for the CDR3 is TGTGCCAGCAGCTTAATGTTTGGGGGCGCCGCCACAGATACGCAGTATTTT. Amino acid sequence: CASSLMFGGAATDTQYF.

The V and J genes are TRBV4-3 and TRBJ1-1; no firm D call. The CDR3 has 13 residues. V was clipped by 0 bases and J by 10 bases, with 12 bases between them. Germline-derived CDR1 and CDR2 are LGHNA and YSLEER. This CDR3 is CASSQDRGVGAFF. CDR3 sequence (DNA): TGCGCCAGCAGCCAAGATCGCGGGGTAGGAGCTTTCTTT.

This chain joins TRBV14 and TRBJ1-1; perhaps TRBD1 as D (5 bases). Deletions cut 1 base from V and 6 bases from J, with 9 bases between. This CDR3 has 13 amino acids. Germline lookup yields CDR1 SGHDN and CDR2 FVKESK. CDR3 sequence: CASSQGPGAEAFF. DNA of the CDR3: TGTGCCAGCAGCCAAGGTCCGGGGGCTGAAGCTTTCTTT.

This chain uses TRBV7-2 with TRBJ2-5; 7 nucleotides align to TRBD2. Trimming removed 5 bases from V and 5 bases from J; junction bases left unmatched: 8. The length of the CDR3 is 14 residues. Germline CDR1 reads SGHTA; CDR2 reads FQGNSA. CDR3 nucleotides: TGTGCCAGCAGCCCGAATGGGGGGGTGGAGACCCAGTACTTC. Protein sequence: CASSPNGGVETQYF.

The chain links TRBV7-9 to TRBJ1-3; D is perhaps TRBD1 (5 bases). This CDR3 has 15 residues. Germline values: CDR1 SEHNR, CDR2 FQNEAQ (reference sequence). Trimming removed 4 bases from V and 0 bases from J, with 10 bases in between. CDR3 sequence: CASSWGTYSGNTIYF. In nucleotides, the CDR3 is TGTGCCAGCAGCTGGGGCACCTACTCTGGAAACACCATATATTTT.

V and J are TRBV15 and TRBJ1-4; TRBD1 aligns across 8 bases. Germline-derived CDR1 and CDR2 are LNHNV and YYDKDF (reference sequence). The V and J ends lost 1 base and 7 bases, in that order; junction bases with no gene match: 8. This CDR3 has 16 residues. The CDR3 nucleotides read TGTGCCACCAGCAGAGGGTCGCAGGGGGCGAGTGAAAAACTGTTTTTT. It translates to CATSRGSQGASEKLFF.

The gene calls are TRBV19 and TRBJ1-5, with 7 nucleotides matching TRBD1. This CDR3 comprises 13 residues. After removal of 11 bases from V and 3 bases from J, the junction contained 7 bases not matched to a gene. Germline V CDR1 and CDR2: LNHDA, SQIVND (reference sequence). The DNA for the CDR3 is TGTGCCTCCTTAGGGGGCCCCAATCAGCCCCAGCATTTT. Protein sequence: CASLGGPNQPQHF.

The chain carries TRBV7-9 and TRBJ2-1, with 9 bases fitting TRBD1. The CDR3 runs to 13 residues. Germline V lookup: CDR1 SEHNR, CDR2 FQNEAQ (reference sequence). V trimming: 5 bases; J trimming: 14 bases; junction bases outside the gene matches: 10. The DNA for the CDR3 is TGTGCCAGCAGCCCCGGGACAGGGAATAACAAGTTCTTC. Translation: CASSPGTGNNKFF. Using reference TRBV7-9 and TRBJ2-1 for the parts outside the CDR3, the full variable domain is DTGVSQNPRHKITKRGQNVTFRCDPISEHNRLYWYRQTLGQGPEFLTYFQNEAQLEKSRLLSDRFSAERPKGSFSTLEIQRTEQGDSAMYLCASSPGTGNNKFFGPGTRLTVL.

The chain recombines TRBV7-3 with TRBJ1-6; a weak D match, TRBD1 (5 bases). The CDR3 is 14 residues long. The V and J ends lost 1 base and 5 bases respectively, with 6 bases between them. Germline V lookup: CDR1 SGHTA, CDR2 FQGTGA. The CDR3 here is CASSLKGDNSPLHF. The CDR3 nucleotides read TGTGCCAGCAGCTTAAAAGGGGATAATTCACCCCTCCACTTT.

The chain links TRBV14 to TRBJ2-6; 12 bases are a match to TRBD2. The CDR3 runs to 18 residues. With V trimmed by 1 base and J by 1 base, 2 bases remained unmatched. The V gene's germline CDR1 is SGHDN and CDR2 FVKESK. The CDR3 spells CASSQAGLAGSGANVLTF. In DNA form, the CDR3 reads TGTGCCAGCAGCCAAGCTGGACTAGCGGGATCTGGGGCCAACGTCCTGACTTTC.

The chain combines TRBV6-5 with TRBJ2-7, with D maybe TRBD1 (5 bases). Deletions cut 6 bases from V and 9 bases from J, with 21 bases between. This CDR3 spans 14 amino acids. From germline, CDR1 is MNHEY and CDR2 SVGAGI. Here the CDR3 reads CASSQVWGPGTQYF. The CDR3 region has the DNA TGTGCCAGCAGCCAGGTATGGGGCCCAGGTACGCAGTACTTC.

This sequence joins TRBV5-1 and TRBJ2-1, with TRBD2 identical over 12 bases. This CDR3 contains 14 residues. V lost 6 bases to trimming and J lost 7 bases; unmatched junction nucleotides: 5. Per the germline V gene, CDR1 is SGHRS and CDR2 is YFSETQ. In nucleotides, the CDR3 is TGCGCCAGCACCATGGGGACTAGCGGGAATGAGCAGTTCTTC. It specifies CASTMGTSGNEQFF.